Sequencing of this T cell receptor beta chain was carried out in a study of Ad26.COV2.S vaccination and SARS-CoV-2 variants. Regarding the study as a whole: TCR breadth and depth analyses may have underestimated total T cell responses. Substantial breadth was reportedly displayed by spike-specific CD8+ and CD4+ T cell responses after vaccination.

Profiling relied on immunoSEQ multiplex PCR, and the TCRdb table lists in-frame clones only, not all of them. This sample has approximately 340,000 clones; under 95% occur once, and the top ten carry 3% to 4%. A note on this clone: Its target is unknown. Other DNA sequences in the same sample also yield this CDR3.

Trimming cost V 3 bases and J 2 bases, with 7 bases left between them. This CDR3 comprises 13 residues. Germline CDR1 and CDR2: SEHNR and FQNEAQ (reference sequence). The sequencing used peripheral blood, collected after recovery from COVID-19. The chain employs TRBV7-9 and TRBJ2-5; D gene unclear. This receptor was obtained from a human donor who had recovered from COVID-19. CDR3 in amino acids: CASSLGRQETQYF. DNA for the CDR3: TGTGCCAGCAGCTTGGGCAGGCAAGAGACCCAGTACTTC.